The sequence of this T cell receptor beta chain was determined in a study of blood T cell repertoires in COVID-19 (dated by TCRdb to the early 2020s). Regarding the study in general: Samples from collaborators originated in the United States, Italy and Spain and spanned both the acute and convalescent phases of COVID-19. The material from the prospective study consisted of cDNA or gDNA derived from T cells, B-cell-depleted T cells, or PBMCs. The dataset comprised deeply sampled blood TCRbeta repertoires from subjects exposed to, actively infected with, or recovered from COVID-19. The repertoires were released in a freely available public database intended as a resource for research on the immune response to SARS-CoV-2. The samples were drawn from two sources: the first 160 participants of the ongoing ImmuneRACE study, and approximately 1,300 subjects contributed by 6 global collaborators. A de-identified subject ID, COVID-19 status, age in years and sex were almost always included in the sample metadata. Where available, HLA class I and class II types were obtained from metadata supplied by the sample provider rather than from assay-based typing.

CDR1 SGHRS and CDR2 YFSETQ were looked up in the germline V gene. Measured from the cysteine to the phenylalanine, the CDR3 is 14 residues long. Just the 42-base CDR3 DNA is kept, in frame starting at base 1. Trimmed from V: 5 bases; trimmed from J: 4 bases; junction bases lacking a gene match: 2. Participants in the prospective study were enrolled through a virtual design, were aged roughly 18 to 100 years, and lived in roughly 26 United States geographic areas. To assign participants to cohorts, the prospective study relied on clinical history that participants themselves reported in a screening survey and a study questionnaire. A participant counted as exposed if, within 2 weeks of entering the study, that participant had been in contact with someone who had a PCR-confirmed or clinician-diagnosed COVID-19 case. In the prospective study, mobile phlebotomists collected whole blood, serum and a nasopharyngeal or oropharyngeal swab from each participant. Participants in the prospective study had the option to provide additional blood draws and questionnaires over a roughly two-month period. Before DNA extraction, prospective study blood samples were shipped either frozen or at room temperature.

The immunoSEQ Assay, a bias-controlled multiplex PCR, was used to amplify TCRbeta CDR3 regions from genomic DNA. From the authors' description of their analysis: The number of nucleated cells in each sample was estimated from the amplification of reference gene primers within the assay. Sequence reads were collapsed and filtered to measure the absolute abundance of every unique TCRbeta CDR3 rearrangement. For each sample, productive Simpson clonality was calculated as the square root of Simpson's diversity index across productive rearrangements. TCRdb carries this immuneACCESS record with in-frame sequences only. Its versions omit some clonotypes, under half of them owing to an unresolved V gene in the studies checked, with the rest unexplained. That table is the source of V, J and clone size, and D and trimming were worked out from the DNA. This sample gives 150,000 to 200,000 clones in total; roughly three quarters of them show up just once. Approximately 15% of the sample goes to the ten largest clones.

The investigation overall reported the following: The amount of clinical and demographic metadata varied by source and participant and was provided uncurated.

Details on this clone: Its antigen has not been determined. There are no base qualities to consult, and no much larger clone falls within one base.

The sample was PBMCs or T cells enriched from blood (not recorded which). Recombination linked TRBV5-1 to TRBJ2-3, and TRBD2 aligns with 12 junction nucleotides. The sequence was obtained from a man aged 60 to 69 who had been exposed to COVID-19. DNA sequence: TGCGCCAGCAGTGCTAGCGGGAGGGCAGATACGCAGTATTTT. This is translated as CASSASGRADTQYF.